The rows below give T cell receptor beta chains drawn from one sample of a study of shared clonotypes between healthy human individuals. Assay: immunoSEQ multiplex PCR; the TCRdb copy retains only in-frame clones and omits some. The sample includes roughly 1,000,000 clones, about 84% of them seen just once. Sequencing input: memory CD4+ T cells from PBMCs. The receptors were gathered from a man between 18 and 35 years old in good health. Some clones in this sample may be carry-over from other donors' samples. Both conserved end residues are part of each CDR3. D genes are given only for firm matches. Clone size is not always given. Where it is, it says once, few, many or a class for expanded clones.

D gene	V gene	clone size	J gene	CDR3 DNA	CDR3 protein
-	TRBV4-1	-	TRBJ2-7	TGCGCCAGCAGCCAACTGGTTCCTCCGTCCTACGAGCAGTACTTC	CASSQLVPPSYEQYF
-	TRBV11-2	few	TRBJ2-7	TGTGCCAGCAGCTTAAGGGTCGGGTACGAGCAGTACTTC	CASSLRVGYEQYF
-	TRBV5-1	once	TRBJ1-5	TGCGCCAGCAGCTTGGGACCCAATCAGCCCCAGCATTTT	CASSLGPNQPQHF
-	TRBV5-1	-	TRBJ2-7	TGCGCCAGCAGCTTAAAAGACAGCCAATACGAGCAGTACTTC	CASSLKDSQYEQYF
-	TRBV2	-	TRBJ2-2	TGTGCCAGCAGAACCCAGGGGACGGAAACCGGGGAGCTGTTTTTT	CASRTQGTETGELFF
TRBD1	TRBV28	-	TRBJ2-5	TGTGCCAGCAGTCCCCTTCCGGGACAGCTTCTCCGGGAGACCCAGTACTTC	CASSPLPGQLLRETQYF
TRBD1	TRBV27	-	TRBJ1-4	TGTGCCAGCAGTTTGGACAGGGGTAGGGGTGAAAAACTGTTTTTT	CASSLDRGRGEKLFF
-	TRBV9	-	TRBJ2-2	TGTGCCAGCAGCGTACGGAAGAACACCGGGGAGCTGTTTTTT	CASSVRKNTGELFF
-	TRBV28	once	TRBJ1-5	TGTGCCAGCAGTTATCTGGGCCCTCAGCCCCAGCATTTT	CASSYLGPQPQHF
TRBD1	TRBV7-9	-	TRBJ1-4	TGTGCCAGCAGCTTAGTGGGACAGGAGAATGAAAAACTGTTTTTT	CASSLVGQENEKLFF
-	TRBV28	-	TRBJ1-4	TGTGCCAGCAGCCCGGCGGGGGCGCAGGGCCATGAAAAACTGTTTTTT	CASSPAGAQGHEKLFF
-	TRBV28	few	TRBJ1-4	TGTGCCAGCAGTTTAAATAATGAAAAACTGTTTTTT	CASSLNNEKLFF
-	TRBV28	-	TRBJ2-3	TGTGCCAGCAGCCCGTTCCACTTGAGAGGGAACACAGATACGCAGTATTTT	CASSPFHLRGNTDTQYF
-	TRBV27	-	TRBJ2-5	TGTGCCAGCAGTTTGGGGCCCCGAGGGACCCAGTACTTC	CASSLGPRGTQYF
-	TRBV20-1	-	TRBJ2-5	TGCAGTGCCGACCGGGGCGGTGCCCTGTACTTC	CSADRGGALYF
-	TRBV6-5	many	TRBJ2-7	TGTGCCAGCAGTTCTATCGACAAGACCTACGAGCAGTACTTC	CASSSIDKTYEQYF
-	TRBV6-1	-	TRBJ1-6	TGTGCCAGCAGTGAAGCAGATGGGGGCCAAGGACCCCTCCACTTT	CASSEADGGQGPLHF
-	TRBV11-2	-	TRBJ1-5	TGTGCCAGCAGCTCAGATGGGAGGAGGCCAGGGAGCAATCAGCCCCAGCATTTT	CASSSDGRRPGSNQPQHF
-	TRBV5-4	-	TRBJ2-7	TGTGCCAGCAGCTTGCAGGGGATTAACGAGCAGTACTTC	CASSLQGINEQYF
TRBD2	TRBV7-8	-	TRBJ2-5	TGTGCCAGCAGCTTCGGACTAGCGGGAGGCCAGTACCAAGAGACCCAGTACTTC	CASSFGLAGGQYQETQYF
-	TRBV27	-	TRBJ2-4	TGTGCCAGCATCGGGGCAGGGAAAAACATTCAGTACTTC	CASIGAGKNIQYF
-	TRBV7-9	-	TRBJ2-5	TGTGCCAGCAGCTTAGGGCGGGACCTTGAAGAGACCCAGTACTTC	CASSLGRDLEETQYF
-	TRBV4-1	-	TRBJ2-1	TGCGCCAGCAGCCAAGATCCCCGGCGAGCTTTATACAATGAGCAGTTCTTC	CASSQDPRRALYNEQFF
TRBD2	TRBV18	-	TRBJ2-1	TGTGCCAGCTCGCCTAGCGGGGGAACATACAATGAGCAGTTCTTC	CASSPSGGTYNEQFF
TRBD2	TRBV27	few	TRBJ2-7	TGTGCCAGCAGCCCCGGACTAGCGGGACCCCCCTACGAGCAGTACTTC	CASSPGLAGPPYEQYF
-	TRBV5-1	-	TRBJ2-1	TGCGCCAGCAGCTTAGCCCGAGGGGGCAATGAGCAGTTCTTC	CASSLARGGNEQFF
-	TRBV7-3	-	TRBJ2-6	TGTGCCAGCAGCTTAAATCGGGTATCTGGGGCCAACGTCCTGACTTTC	CASSLNRVSGANVLTF
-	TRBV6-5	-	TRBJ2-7	TGTGCCAGCAGTTACCTGGCTAGCGATACCTACGAGCAGTACTTC	CASSYLASDTYEQYF
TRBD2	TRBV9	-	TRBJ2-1	TGTGCCAGCAGCGAATGGACTAGCGACTACAATGAGCAGTTCTTC	CASSEWTSDYNEQFF
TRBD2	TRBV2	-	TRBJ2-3	TGTGCCAGCAGTCGGACTAGCGGGAGGGATACGCAGTATTTT	CASSRTSGRDTQYF